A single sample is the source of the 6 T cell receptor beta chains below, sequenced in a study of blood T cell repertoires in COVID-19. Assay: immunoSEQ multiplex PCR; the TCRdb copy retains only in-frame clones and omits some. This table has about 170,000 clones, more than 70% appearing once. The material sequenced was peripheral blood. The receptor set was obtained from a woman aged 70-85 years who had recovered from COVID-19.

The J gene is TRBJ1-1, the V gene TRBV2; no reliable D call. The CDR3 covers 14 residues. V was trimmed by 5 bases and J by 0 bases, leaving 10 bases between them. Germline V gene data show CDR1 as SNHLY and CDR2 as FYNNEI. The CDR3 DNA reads TGTGCCAGCAGTACCACAGAGATGAACACTGAAGCTTTCTTT. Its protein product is CASSTTEMNTEAFF.

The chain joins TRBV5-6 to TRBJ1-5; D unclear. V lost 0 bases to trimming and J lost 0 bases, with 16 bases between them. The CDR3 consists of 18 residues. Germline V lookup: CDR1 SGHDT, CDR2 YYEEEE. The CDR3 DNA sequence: TGTGCCAGCAGCTTGGCGGGGTCCGCAGCATATAGCAATCAGCCCCAGCATTTT. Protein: CASSLAGSAAYSNQPQHF.

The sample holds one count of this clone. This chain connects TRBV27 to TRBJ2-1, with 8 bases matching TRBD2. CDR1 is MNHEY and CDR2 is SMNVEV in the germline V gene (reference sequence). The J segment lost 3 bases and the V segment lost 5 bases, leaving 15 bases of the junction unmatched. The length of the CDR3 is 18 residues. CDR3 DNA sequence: TGTGCCAGCAGTCATCTCCAACCCAGCGGGAGCGTCTACAATGAGCAGTTCTTC. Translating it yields CASSHLQPSGSVYNEQFF.

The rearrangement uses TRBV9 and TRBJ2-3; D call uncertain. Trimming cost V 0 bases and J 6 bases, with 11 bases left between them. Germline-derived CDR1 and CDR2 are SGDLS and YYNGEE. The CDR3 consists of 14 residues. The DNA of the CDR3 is TGTGCCAGCAGCGTAGACCCGACCGGGGATACGCAGTATTTT. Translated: CASSVDPTGDTQYF.

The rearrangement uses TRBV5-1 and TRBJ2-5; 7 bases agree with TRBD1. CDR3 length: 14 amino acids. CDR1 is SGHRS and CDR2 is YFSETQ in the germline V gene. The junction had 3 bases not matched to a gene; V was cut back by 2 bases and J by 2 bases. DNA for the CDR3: TGCGCCAGCAGCTTTGGGACAGAGCAAGAGACCCAGTACTTC. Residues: CASSFGTEQETQYF. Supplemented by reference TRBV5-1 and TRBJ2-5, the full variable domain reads KAGVTQTPRYLIKTRGQQVTLSCSPISGHRSVSWYQQTPGQGLQFLFEYFSETQRNKGNFPGRFSGRQFSNSRSEMNVSTLELGDSALYLCASSFGTEQETQYFGPGTRLLVL.

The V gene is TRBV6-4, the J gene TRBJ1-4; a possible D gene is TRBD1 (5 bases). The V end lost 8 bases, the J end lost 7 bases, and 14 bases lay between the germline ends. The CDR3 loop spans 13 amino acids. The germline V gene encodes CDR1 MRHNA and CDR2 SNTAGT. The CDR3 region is CASAQGPGEKLFF. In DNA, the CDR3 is TGTGCCAGCGCTCAGGGCCCGGGTGAAAAACTGTTTTTT.